The 26 T cell receptor beta chains given below trace back to one sample, sequenced in a study of shared clonotypes between healthy human individuals. Some clones are missing from TCRdb's copy, which holds only in-frame ones; the method was immunoSEQ multiplex PCR. The data hold some 2,000,000 clones, with around 95% observed a single time. Sequenced sample: naive CD4+ T cells sorted from blood. The subset is: CD45RA+ positively selected. All receptors derive from a man between 18 and 29 years old in good health.

The chain employs TRBV7-2 and TRBJ2-5; the match to TRBD1 covers 10 bases. Germline V gene data show CDR1 as SGHTA and CDR2 as FQGNSA. The junction had 6 bases not matched to a gene; V was cut back by 10 bases and J by 4 bases. The CDR3 loop spans 13 amino acids. The CDR3 sequence is CATDRGLRETQYF. The DNA of the CDR3 is TGTGCCACAGACAGGGGGCTACGAGAGACCCAGTACTTC.

The chain recombines TRBV19 with TRBJ1-2; D is ambiguous. Trimming cost V 5 bases and J 5 bases, with 9 bases left between them. The germline V gene encodes CDR1 LNHDA and CDR2 SQIVND (reference sequence). CDR3 size: 12 residues. The DNA for the CDR3 is TGTGCCAGTAGTGCCACTGAGTATGGCTACACCTTC. Translation gives CASSATEYGYTF.

The rearrangement uses TRBV7-9 and TRBJ1-2; the D is unclear. Germline V gene data show CDR1 as SEHNR and CDR2 as FQNEAQ (reference sequence). The CDR3 sequence is 14 residues long. Deletions cut 3 bases from V and 0 bases from J, with 8 bases between. DNA of the CDR3: TGTGCCAGCAGCTTGGGGTTCCCTAACTATGGCTACACCTTC. Residues: CASSLGFPNYGYTF. The full variable domain, in which reference TRBV7-9 and TRBJ1-2 provide the parts outside the CDR3, is DTGVSQNPRHKITKRGQNVTFRCDPISEHNRLYWYRQTLGQGPEFLTYFQNEAQLEKSRLLSDRFSAERPKGSFSTLEIQRTEQGDSAMYLCASSLGFPNYGYTFGSGTRLTVV.

This rearrangement joins TRBV29-1 to TRBJ2-5; D gene uncertain. Deletions cut 4 bases from V and 5 bases from J, with 14 bases between. Germline V gene sequence: CDR1 SQVTM, CDR2 ANQGSEA. CDR3 size: 13 residues. This CDR3 reads CSVATILQETQYF. As DNA, the CDR3 is TGCAGCGTTGCGACCATCTTACAGGAGACCCAGTACTTC.

The chain has TRBV6-1 and TRBJ1-5, with D unresolved. There are 12 residues in the CDR3. Germline-derived CDR1 and CDR2 are MNHNS and SASEGT. Trimming cost V 6 bases and J 7 bases, with 10 bases left between them. CDR3 DNA sequence: TGTGCCAGCAGAGAGAGGATCCAGCCCCAGCATTTT. It yields the protein CASRERIQPQHF.

The V and J genes are TRBV7-2 and TRBJ2-2; 10 nucleotides line up with TRBD2. The CDR3 has 18 amino acids. Per germline, CDR1 SGHTA and CDR2 FQGNSA. V gave up 0 bases and J gave up 7 bases; unmatched junction bases: 11. The CDR3 DNA follows: TGTGCCAGCAGCTTAGCGGGGCTAGCGGGAGCCGGGGACGGGGAGCTGTTTTTT. Translated: CASSLAGLAGAGDGELFF.

V gene TRBV18 combines with J gene TRBJ2-5; possibly TRBD1 for D (6 bases). Trimming stripped 1 base from V and 5 bases from J, with 11 bases between. Germline V gene sequence: CDR1 KGHSH, CDR2 LQKENI. The CDR3 covers 14 residues. The CDR3 region is CASSPQGGIETQYF. The DNA of the CDR3 is TGTGCCAGCTCACCACAAGGGGGAATCGAGACCCAGTACTTC.

This sequence joins TRBV11-3 and TRBJ2-1, with unresolved D. Germline V lookup: CDR1 SGHNT, CDR2 YENEEA. The CDR3 totals 15 residues. Between the trimmed V and J ends, which lost 0 bases and 4 bases, there was a span of 10 bases. CDR3 nucleotide sequence: TGTGCCAGCAGCTTAGATGGTTCCCCTTACAATGAGCAGTTCTTC. Residues: CASSLDGSPYNEQFF.

The V call is TRBV19, the J call TRBJ1-1, with 9 bases that match TRBD1. The V gene end was trimmed by 8 bases and the J gene end by 2 bases; junction bases not matched to a gene: 15. This CDR3 is 17 amino acids long. CDR1 and CDR2 from the germline V gene are LNHDA and SQIVND (reference sequence). This CDR3 reads CASQVRKAGQGNTEAFF. In nucleotides, the CDR3 is TGTGCCAGTCAAGTCAGAAAGGCGGGACAGGGAAACACTGAAGCTTTCTTT.

The CDR3 region has the DNA TGCAGCGTTGTCGTCGGGACAGGACGCTACAATGAGCAGTTCTTC. This encodes CSVVVGTGRYNEQFF. The rearrangement uses TRBV29-1 and TRBJ2-1; TRBD1 aligns across 8 bases. The germline V gene has CDR1 SQVTM and CDR2 ANQGSEA. J was trimmed by 3 bases and V by 4 bases; bases with no gene match: 8. This CDR3 region has 15 residues.

Notes on this clone: Other DNA sequences in this sample translate to the same CDR3. V gene TRBV9 combines with J gene TRBJ2-3; D is perhaps TRBD1 or TRBD2 (5 bases each). Germline V CDR1 and CDR2: SGDLS, YYNGEE. Trimming took 3 bases from V and 2 from J, leaving 13 bases between them. This CDR3 spans 15 amino acids. CDR3 in DNA: TGTGCCAGCAGCGCAAGGGACGGGAACACAGATACGCAGTATTTT. Translation gives CASSARDGNTDTQYF. Full variable domain (outside the CDR3, taken from reference TRBV9 and TRBJ2-3): DSGVTQTPKHLITATGQRVTLRCSPRSGDLSVYWYQQSLDQGLQFLIQYYNGEERAKGNILERFSAQQFPDLHSELNLSSLELGDSALYFCASSARDGNTDTQYFGPGTRLTVL.

J is TRBJ1-4 and V is TRBV7-6, with 12 bases fitting TRBD1. Germline CDR1 SGHVS, CDR2 FNYEAQ. Trimming took 4 bases from V and 4 from J; bases not matched to a gene: 10. This CDR3 region has 18 residues. CDR3 DNA sequence: TGTGCCAGCAGCTGCAGCCGGGACAGGGGGCGCTTTAATGAAAAACTGTTTTTT. Translation gives CASSCSRDRGRFNEKLFF.

V and J are TRBV30 and TRBJ2-2; the D is unclear. Trimming pared 7 bases from V and 4 bases from J, leaving 16 bases between. The germline V gene has CDR1 GTSNPN and CDR2 SVGIG (reference sequence). The CDR3 covers 14 residues. The CDR3 sequence is CAYRAPLSTGELFF. CDR3 bases: TGTGCCTACCGGGCGCCTTTGAGCACCGGGGAGCTGTTTTTT.

V is TRBV5-4 and J is TRBJ1-2; a possible D gene is TRBD1 (6 bases). Trimming took off 0 bases at V and 7 bases at J, with 13 bases between the two ends. CDR1 SGHNT and CDR2 YYREEE come from the germline V gene (reference sequence). CDR3 length equals 14 residues. The CDR3 bases are TGTGCCAGCAGCTTGGGGACAGTCGCTTTTGGCTACACCTTC. Encoded protein: CASSLGTVAFGYTF.

This clone was picked up a small number of times. The V gene is TRBV6-1, the J gene TRBJ1-6; D is unclear. Germline V gene lookup returns CDR1 MNHNS and CDR2 SASEGT. The CDR3 contains 15 residues. The germline V and J ends were trimmed by 6 bases and 0 bases, with 9 bases remaining between them. CDR3 nucleotide sequence: TGTGCCAGCAGCACAGCTAGCTCCTATAATTCACCCCTCCACTTT. Translating it yields CASSTASSYNSPLHF.

This clone has only one observation. The chain combines TRBV5-4 with TRBJ1-1; D is unresolved. Between the trimmed V and J ends, which lost 0 bases and 5 bases, there was a span of 8 bases. Germline-derived CDR1 and CDR2 are SGHNT and YYREEE (reference sequence). The CDR3 consists of 13 residues. The CDR3 protein is CASSLDPGTEAFF. The CDR3, as DNA: TGTGCCAGCAGCTTGGACCCGGGGACTGAAGCTTTCTTT.

The chain recombines TRBV4-1 with TRBJ1-3, with D uncertain. Germline V gene lookup returns CDR1 MGHRA and CDR2 YSYEKL. V was cut by 0 bases and J by 8 bases, with 17 bases left in between. The CDR3 is 16 amino acids. The CDR3 sequence: CASSQEQITAWDTIYF. The CDR3 region has the DNA TGCGCCAGCAGCCAAGAACAGATCACCGCCTGGGACACCATATATTTT.

With regard to this clone: This specimen includes other DNA sequences encoding the same CDR3. V and J are TRBV29-1 and TRBJ2-2; tentatively, D is TRBD1 (8 bases). Germline-derived CDR1 and CDR2 are SQVTM and ANQGSEA. The CDR3 has 13 amino acids. V lost 4 bases and J lost 6, with 12 bases in between. The CDR3 DNA reads TGCAGCGTTGGACAGGGGAGGGCCGGGGAGCTGTTTTTT. Amino acids: CSVGQGRAGELFF.

The J gene is TRBJ2-4, the V gene TRBV19; 10 nucleotides match TRBD2. This CDR3 has 19 residues. Germline loops: CDR1 LNHDA, CDR2 SQIVND (reference sequence). V dropped 5 bases and J dropped 0; count of bases not matched to a gene: 13. In DNA form, the CDR3 reads TGTGCCAGTAGTCCCGAGCGGGGGGGCCGTAAGGGAGCCAAAAACATTCAGTACTTC. This codes for CASSPERGGRKGAKNIQYF.

The chain employs TRBV19 and TRBJ1-5; TRBD1 might be the D (6 bases). The germline CDR1 and CDR2 sequences are LNHDA and SQIVND (reference sequence). The CDR3 spans 14 residues. Trimming shortened V by 4 bases and J by 5 bases, and 12 bases separated the two germline ends. The CDR3 region has the DNA TGTGCCAGTAGTACAGGACAGCATCATCAGCCCCAGCATTTT. Protein product: CASSTGQHHQPQHF.

The chain carries TRBV19 and TRBJ2-3, with TRBD2 matching over 13 bases. J gave up 11 bases and V 5 bases, and 13 bases lay outside the gene matches. From germline, CDR1 is LNHDA and CDR2 SQIVND (reference sequence). The CDR3 contains 16 residues. The CDR3 bases are TGTGCCAGTAGTCCCCAGACTAGCGGGGGGCTATTTCAGCAGTATTTT. Amino acids: CASSPQTSGGLFQQYF.

The chain carries TRBV5-1 and TRBJ2-1; the D call may be TRBD1 or TRBD2 (5 bases each). Trimming left V 2 bases short and J 6 bases short, with 12 bases between. CDR3 size: 14 residues. Germline V gives CDR1 SGHRS, CDR2 YFSETQ. The CDR3 is CASSFERGANEQFF. The CDR3 DNA sequence: TGCGCCAGCAGCTTCGAGAGGGGAGCCAATGAGCAGTTCTTC.

The rearrangement links TRBV30 to TRBJ2-1, with TRBD2 as a possible D gene (6 bases). This CDR3 has 16 amino acids. Germline assignment: CDR1 GTSNPN and CDR2 SVGIG (reference sequence). V was pared by 1 base and J by 5 bases, with 18 bases between. The CDR3 DNA reads TGTGCCTGGAGTGGGAAGGCGGGAAACCACGACAATGAGCAGTTCTTC. It is translated as CAWSGKAGNHDNEQFF.

Details on this clone: Other nucleotide sequences in the sample specify the same CDR3. The chain combines TRBV6-5 with TRBJ1-5; D may be TRBD1 (5 bases). The germline V gene has CDR1 MNHEY and CDR2 SVGAGI. Trimming shortened V by 5 bases and J by 2 bases, and 7 bases separated the two germline ends. This CDR3 is 13 amino acids long. Here the CDR3 DNA reads TGTGCCAGCAGTCGGGACGGCAATCAGCCCCAGCATTTT. Translation gives CASSRDGNQPQHF.

This clone was counted a single time. The chain joins TRBV19 to TRBJ1-2; D perhaps matches TRBD1 (6 bases). The CDR3 covers 18 residues. From germline, CDR1 is LNHDA and CDR2 SQIVND (reference sequence). Trimming stripped 4 bases from V and 7 bases from J, with 28 bases between. CDR3 region: CASSTGEMGAGSSGGYTF. DNA of the CDR3: TGTGCCAGTAGTACTGGGGAGATGGGGGCTGGGAGCTCGGGTGGCTACACCTTC.

The count of this clone is one. The genes are TRBV5-1 and TRBJ2-2; no clear D. The CDR3 runs to 14 residues. Germline V gene sequence: CDR1 SGHRS, CDR2 YFSETQ. V was pared by 5 bases and J by 4 bases, with 12 bases between. DNA of the CDR3: TGCGCCAGCAGTTTCACTGACCCCACCGGGGAGCTGTTTTTT. Translating gives CASSFTDPTGELFF. The full variable domain, rest sourced from reference TRBV5-1 and TRBJ2-2, is KAGVTQTPRYLIKTRGQQVTLSCSPISGHRSVSWYQQTPGQGLQFLFEYFSETQRNKGNFPGRFSGRQFSNSRSEMNVSTLELGDSALYLCASSFTDPTGELFFGEGSRLTVL.